Below are 4 T cell receptor beta chains sequenced from a single sample in a study of blood T cell repertoires in COVID-19. TCRdb keeps only in-frame clones here, not all; method: immunoSEQ multiplex PCR. The sample consists of roughly 250,000 clones, approximately 84% of them appearing once. The specimen was peripheral blood. These receptors all come from a human donor in a cohort sampled during active COVID-19.

The table lists this clone with a few counts. The chain combines TRBV18 with TRBJ1-5; TRBD1 is a possible D gene (6 bases). Germline V gene sequence: CDR1 KGHSH, CDR2 LQKENI. The length of the CDR3 is 16 residues. V was cut by 0 bases and J by 4 bases, with 13 bases left in between. The CDR3 DNA sequence: TGTGCCAGCTCACCACCGGGGGCAGGGTCAAATCAGCCCCAGCATTTT. It is translated as CASSPPGAGSNQPQHF.

The genes are TRBV11-2 and TRBJ1-4; D uncertain. CDR1 is SGHAT and CDR2 is FQNNGV in the germline V gene. Between the trimmed V and J ends, which lost 4 bases and 0 bases, there was a span of 15 bases. This CDR3 has 17 amino acids. CDR3 in amino acids: CASSYYGLTPTNEKLFF. CDR3 bases: TGTGCCAGCAGCTATTATGGCCTCACACCAACTAATGAAAAACTGTTTTTT.

The gene calls are TRBV15 and TRBJ2-5; 9 bases line up with TRBD2. V was clipped by 3 bases and J by 2 bases; unmatched bases: 4. The CDR3 runs to 15 residues. CDR1 LNHNV and CDR2 YYDKDF come from the germline V gene (reference sequence). CDR3 sequence reads: CATSRERGVQETQYF. CDR3 in DNA: TGTGCCACCAGCAGGGAGCGGGGGGTACAAGAGACCCAGTACTTC. Filled out from reference TRBV15 and TRBJ2-5, the complete variable domain reads DAMVIQNPRYQVTQFGKPVTLSCSQTLNHNVMYWYQQKSSQAPKLLFHYYDKDFNNEADTPDNFQSRRPNTSFCFLDIRSPGLGDTAMYLCATSRERGVQETQYFGPGTRLLVL.

The rearrangement links TRBV7-8 to TRBJ1-2; no firm D call. V was shortened by 5 bases and J by 7 bases, with 17 bases between the two germline ends. In germline, CDR1 is SGHVS, CDR2 FQNEAQ. The CDR3 is made up of 14 amino acids. The CDR3 bases are TGTGCCAGCAGCCCCGGACTGGACTTGGGTGGCTACACCTTC. This codes for CASSPGLDLGGYTF. Looking up the rest from reference TRBV7-8 and TRBJ1-2 gives the full variable domain: GAGVSQSPRYKVAKRGQDVALRCDPISGHVSLFWYQQALGQGPEFLTYFQNEAQLDKSGLPSDRFFAERPEGSVSTLKIQRTQQEDSAVYLCASSPGLDLGGYTFGSGTRLTVV.